A single sample gave rise to the 5 T cell receptor beta chains below, sequenced in a study of regulatory T cells in long-lasting Graves disease. The time point: persistent/refractory GD, antithyroid drugs over 5 years with positive TRAb. PBMCs were the source of the RNA used for TCR sequencing. CDR3 regions were amplified by Arm-PCR using iRepertoire HTBI primers to build TCR beta libraries. One entry per CDR3 protein, called by TCRdb with MiXCR from the multiplex PCR reads. The data show 400,000 to 500,000 distinct CDR3 sequences, roughly 23% seen once. The sequenced sample was peripheral blood mononuclear cells (PBMCs), obtained when the disease was refractory, from a patient treated with antithyroid drugs. The receptors stem from a female donor with Graves disease.

This clonotype was detected a few times. The rearrangement uses TRBV16 and TRBJ1-2; possibly TRBD1 for D (5 bases). The V end was cut by 3 bases, the J end by 4 bases, with 9 bases between. Germline assignment: CDR1 KGHSY and CDR2 FQNENV. The CDR3 loop spans 13 amino acids. CDR3 in amino acids: CASSQGTAYGYTF. The CDR3 bases are TGTGCCAGCAGCCAGGGGACGGCCTATGGCTACACCTTC.

This clonotype has more than one count but fewer than ten. The V gene is TRBV18, the J gene TRBJ2-7; D is tentatively TRBD1 or TRBD2 (5 bases each). The CDR3 spans 17 residues. Trimming removed 3 bases from V and 5 bases from J, with 23 bases in between. Germline V gives CDR1 KGHSH, CDR2 LQKENI. The CDR3 DNA sequence: TGTGCCAGCTCACCGACTGGGGACGGGATGGGTAGCGACGAGCAGTACTTC. As protein: CASSPTGDGMGSDEQYF.

This clonotype was observed a handful of times. The genes are TRBV7-8 and TRBJ2-1, with D perhaps TRBD1 or TRBD2 (6 bases each). This CDR3 is built from 17 residues. V was clipped by 7 bases and J by 0 bases, with 19 bases between them. Germline V lookup: CDR1 SGHVS, CDR2 FQNEAQ. CDR3 sequence reads: CASTRNSGASSYNEQFF. CDR3 nucleotide sequence: TGTGCCAGCACCCGGAACTCGGGGGCTAGCTCCTACAATGAGCAGTTCTTC.

The rearrangement uses TRBV12-3 or TRBV12-4 and TRBJ2-3; TRBD2 agrees at 7 bases. V gave up 3 bases and J gave up 2 bases; unmatched junction bases: 5. The CDR3 runs 15 residues. The DNA of the CDR3 is TGTGCCAGCAGTTTCCAAGCGGGATCCACAGATACGCAGTATTTT. Protein product: CASSFQAGSTDTQYF.

The rearrangement uses TRBV27 and TRBJ2-1; perhaps TRBD1 as D (6 bases). Trimming stripped 3 bases from V and 7 bases from J, with 10 bases between. The CDR3 has 13 amino acids. Germline V gives CDR1 MNHEY, CDR2 SMNVEV (reference sequence). CDR3 sequence (DNA): TGTGCCAGCAGTTTGTTGCAGGGGAATGAGCAGTTCTTC. Protein sequence: CASSLLQGNEQFF.